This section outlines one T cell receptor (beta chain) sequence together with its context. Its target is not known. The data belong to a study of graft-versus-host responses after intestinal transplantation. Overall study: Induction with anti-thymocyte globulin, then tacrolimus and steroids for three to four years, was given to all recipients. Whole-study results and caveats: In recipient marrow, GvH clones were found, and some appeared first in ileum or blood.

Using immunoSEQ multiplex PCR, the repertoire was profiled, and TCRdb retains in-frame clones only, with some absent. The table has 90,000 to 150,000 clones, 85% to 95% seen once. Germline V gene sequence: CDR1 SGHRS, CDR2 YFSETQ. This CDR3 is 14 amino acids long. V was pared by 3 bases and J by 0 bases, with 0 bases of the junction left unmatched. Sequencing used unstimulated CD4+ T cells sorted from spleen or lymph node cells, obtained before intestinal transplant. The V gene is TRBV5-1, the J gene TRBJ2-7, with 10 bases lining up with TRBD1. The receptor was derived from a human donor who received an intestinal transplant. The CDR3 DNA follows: TGCGCCAGCAGCTGGACAGGGGGCTCCTACGAGCAGTACTTC. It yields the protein CASSWTGGSYEQYF.